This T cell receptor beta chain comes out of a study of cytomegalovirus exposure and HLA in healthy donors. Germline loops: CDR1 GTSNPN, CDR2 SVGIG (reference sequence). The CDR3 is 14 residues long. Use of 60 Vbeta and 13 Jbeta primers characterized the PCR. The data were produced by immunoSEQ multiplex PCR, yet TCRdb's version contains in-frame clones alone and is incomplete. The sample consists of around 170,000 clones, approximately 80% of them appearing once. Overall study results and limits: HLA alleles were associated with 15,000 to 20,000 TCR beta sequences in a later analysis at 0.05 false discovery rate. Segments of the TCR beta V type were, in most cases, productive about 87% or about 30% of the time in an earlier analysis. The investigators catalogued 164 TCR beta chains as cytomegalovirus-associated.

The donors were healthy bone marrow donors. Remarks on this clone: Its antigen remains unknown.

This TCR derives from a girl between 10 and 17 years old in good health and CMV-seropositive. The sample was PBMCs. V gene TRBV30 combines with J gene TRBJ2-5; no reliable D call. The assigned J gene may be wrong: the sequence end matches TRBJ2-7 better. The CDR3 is CAWSSLLHLYEQYF. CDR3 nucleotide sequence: TGTGCCTGGAGTTCTTTACTGCATTTGTACGAGCAGTACTTC.